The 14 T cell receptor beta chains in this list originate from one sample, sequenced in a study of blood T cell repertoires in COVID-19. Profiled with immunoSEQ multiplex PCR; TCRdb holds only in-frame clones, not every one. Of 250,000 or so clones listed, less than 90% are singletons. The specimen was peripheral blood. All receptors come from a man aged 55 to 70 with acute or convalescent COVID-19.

CDR3 in DNA: TGTGCCAGCAGCCAAGCAGGGGGTGGAAGCAATCAGCCCCAGCATTTT. Its protein product is CASSQAGGGSNQPQHF. V and J are TRBV3-1 (or the pseudogene TRBV3-2) and TRBJ1-5, with 7 positions matching TRBD1. Germline V gene sequence: CDR1 LGHDT, CDR2 YNNKEL (reference sequence). The CDR3 is made up of 16 amino acids. The ends lost 1 base at V and 1 base at J; junction bases unmatched: 4.

The CDR3 DNA is TGTGCCAGTAGTACCCAGGGGGTGTCGGAAAAACTGTTTTTT. It codes for CASSTQGVSEKLFF. This chain connects TRBV19 to TRBJ1-4, with 7 bases identical to TRBD1. The CDR3 contains 14 residues. The V and J ends lost 4 bases and 8 bases, in that order; junction bases with no gene match: 7. Germline V lookup: CDR1 LNHDA, CDR2 SQIVND (reference sequence).

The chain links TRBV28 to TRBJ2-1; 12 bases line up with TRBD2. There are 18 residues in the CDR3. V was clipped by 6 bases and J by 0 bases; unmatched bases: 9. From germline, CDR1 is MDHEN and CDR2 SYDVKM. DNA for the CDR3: TGTGCCAGCAGCTCCCTAGCGGGAGGGCTCAGCTCCTACAATGAGCAGTTCTTC. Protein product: CASSSLAGGLSSYNEQFF. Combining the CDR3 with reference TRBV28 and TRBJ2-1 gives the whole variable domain DVKVTQSSRYLVKRTGEKVFLECVQDMDHENMFWYRQDPGLGLRLIYFSYDVKMKEKGDIPEGYSVSREKKERFSLILESASTNQTSMYLCASSSLAGGLSSYNEQFFGPGTRLTVL.

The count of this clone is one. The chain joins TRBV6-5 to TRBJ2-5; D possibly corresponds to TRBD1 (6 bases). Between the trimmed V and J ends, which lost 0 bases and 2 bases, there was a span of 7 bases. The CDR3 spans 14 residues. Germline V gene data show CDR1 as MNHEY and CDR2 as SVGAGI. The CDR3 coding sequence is TGTGCCAGCAGTTACTCGGGACAACAAGAGACCCAGTACTTC. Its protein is CASSYSGQQETQYF.

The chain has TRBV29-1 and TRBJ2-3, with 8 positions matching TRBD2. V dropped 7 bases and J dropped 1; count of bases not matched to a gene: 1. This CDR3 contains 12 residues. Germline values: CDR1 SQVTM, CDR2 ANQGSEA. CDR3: CSGAGGTDTQYF. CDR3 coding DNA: TGCAGCGGAGCGGGGGGCACAGATACGCAGTATTTT.

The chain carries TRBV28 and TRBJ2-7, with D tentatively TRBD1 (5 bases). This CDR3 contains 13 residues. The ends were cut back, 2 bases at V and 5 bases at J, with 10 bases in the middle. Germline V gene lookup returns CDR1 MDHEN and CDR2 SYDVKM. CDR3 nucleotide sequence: TGTGCCAGCAGTTTAGTGGCAGGGAACGAGCAGTACTTC. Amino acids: CASSLVAGNEQYF.

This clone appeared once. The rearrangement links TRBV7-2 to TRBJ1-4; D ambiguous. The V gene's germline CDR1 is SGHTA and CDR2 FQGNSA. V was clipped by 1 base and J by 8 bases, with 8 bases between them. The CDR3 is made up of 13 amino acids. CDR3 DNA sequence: TGTGCCAGCAGCTTAGGCAGTTTCGAAAAACTGTTTTTT. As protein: CASSLGSFEKLFF.

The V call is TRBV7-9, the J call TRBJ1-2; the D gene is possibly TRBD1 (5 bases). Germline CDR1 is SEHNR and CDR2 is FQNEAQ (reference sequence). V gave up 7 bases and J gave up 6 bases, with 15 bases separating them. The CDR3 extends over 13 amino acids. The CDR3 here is CASTLAGRDGYTF. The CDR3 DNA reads TGTGCCAGCACCCTGGCAGGGCGAGATGGCTACACCTTC.

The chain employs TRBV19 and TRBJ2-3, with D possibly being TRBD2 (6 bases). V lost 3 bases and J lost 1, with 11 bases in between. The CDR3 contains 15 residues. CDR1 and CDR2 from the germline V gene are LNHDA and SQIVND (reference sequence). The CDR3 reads CASSITGERTDTQYF. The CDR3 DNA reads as TGTGCCAGTAGTATTACGGGAGAGCGCACAGATACGCAGTATTTT.

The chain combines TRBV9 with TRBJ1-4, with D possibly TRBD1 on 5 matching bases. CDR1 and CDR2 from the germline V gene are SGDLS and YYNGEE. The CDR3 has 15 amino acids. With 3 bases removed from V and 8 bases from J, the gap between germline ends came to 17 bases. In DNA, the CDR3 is TGTGCCAGCAGCGAGACCCCTGGCCGGGGGGAAAAACTGTTTTTT. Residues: CASSETPGRGEKLFF.

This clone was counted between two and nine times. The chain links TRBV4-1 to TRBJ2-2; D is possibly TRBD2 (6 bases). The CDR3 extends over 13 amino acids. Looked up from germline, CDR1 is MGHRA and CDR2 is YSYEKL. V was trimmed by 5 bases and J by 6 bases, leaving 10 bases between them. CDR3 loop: CASSERGAGELFF. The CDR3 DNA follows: TGCGCCAGCAGCGAACGCGGGGCCGGGGAGCTGTTTTTT.

The CDR3: CASSVALYQGEQYF. The DNA for the CDR3 is TGTGCCAGCAGCGTAGCCCTGTACCAGGGGGAGCAGTACTTC. The V gene is TRBV9, the J gene TRBJ2-7; perhaps TRBD1 as D (6 bases). Germline assignment: CDR1 SGDLS and CDR2 YYNGEE. V shed 0 bases and J shed 7 bases, with 14 bases lying between them. CDR3 length equals 14 residues.

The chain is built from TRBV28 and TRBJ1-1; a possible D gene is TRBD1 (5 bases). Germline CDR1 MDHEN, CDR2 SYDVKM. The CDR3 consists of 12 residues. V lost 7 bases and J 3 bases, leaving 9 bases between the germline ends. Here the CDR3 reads CASKEGDTEAFF. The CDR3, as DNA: TGTGCCAGCAAAGAAGGGGACACTGAAGCTTTCTTT.

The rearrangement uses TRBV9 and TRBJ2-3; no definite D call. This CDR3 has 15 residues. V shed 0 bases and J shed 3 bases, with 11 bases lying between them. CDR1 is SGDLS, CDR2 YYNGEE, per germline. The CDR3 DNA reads TGTGCCAGCAGCGTAGGCCAGGTGGCTACAGATACGCAGTATTTT. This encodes CASSVGQVATDTQYF. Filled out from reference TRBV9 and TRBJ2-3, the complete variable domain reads DSGVTQTPKHLITATGQRVTLRCSPRSGDLSVYWYQQSLDQGLQFLIQYYNGEERAKGNILERFSAQQFPDLHSELNLSSLELGDSALYFCASSVGQVATDTQYFGPGTRLTVL.